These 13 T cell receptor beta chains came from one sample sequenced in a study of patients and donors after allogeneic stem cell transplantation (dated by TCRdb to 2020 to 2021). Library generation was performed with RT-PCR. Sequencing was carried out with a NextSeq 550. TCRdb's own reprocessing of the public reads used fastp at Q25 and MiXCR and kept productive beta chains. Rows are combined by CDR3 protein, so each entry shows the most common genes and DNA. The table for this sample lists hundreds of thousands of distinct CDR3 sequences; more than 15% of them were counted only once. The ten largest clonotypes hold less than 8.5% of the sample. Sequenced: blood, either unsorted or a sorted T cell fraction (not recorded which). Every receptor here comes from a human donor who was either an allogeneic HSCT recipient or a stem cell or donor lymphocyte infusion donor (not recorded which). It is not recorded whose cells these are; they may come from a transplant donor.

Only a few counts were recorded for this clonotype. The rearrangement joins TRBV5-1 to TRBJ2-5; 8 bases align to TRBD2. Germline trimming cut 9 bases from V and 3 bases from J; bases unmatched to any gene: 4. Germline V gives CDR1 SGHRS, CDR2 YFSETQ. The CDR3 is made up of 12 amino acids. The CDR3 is CATGGDEETQYF. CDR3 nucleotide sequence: TGCGCCACCGGGGGGGACGAAGAGACCCAGTACTTC.

CDR3 coding DNA: TGCAGTGCTAGGCGCCTGACAGTAAACACTGAAGCTTTCTTT. The encoded protein is CSARRLTVNTEAFF. The chain combines TRBV20-1 with TRBJ1-1; D is perhaps TRBD1 (5 bases). Deletions cut 3 bases from V and 2 bases from J, with 13 bases between. Germline-derived CDR1 and CDR2 are DFQATT and SNEGSKA (reference sequence). This CDR3 contains 14 residues.

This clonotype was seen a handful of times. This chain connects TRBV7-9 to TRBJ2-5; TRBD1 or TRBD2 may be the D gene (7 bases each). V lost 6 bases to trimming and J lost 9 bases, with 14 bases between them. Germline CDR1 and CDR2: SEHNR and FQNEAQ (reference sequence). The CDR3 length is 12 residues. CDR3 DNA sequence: TGTGCCAGCAGAAGGGAGGGGGCAGCCCAGTACTTC. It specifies CASRREGAAQYF.

CDR3 bases: TGTGCCATCAGTGACAGGGGAAGAGGAAACACCATATATTTT. The encoded protein is CAISDRGRGNTIYF. The genes are TRBV10-3 and TRBJ1-3; tentative D call: TRBD1 (6 bases). Per germline, CDR1 ENHRY and CDR2 SYGVKD. Trimming left V 3 bases short and J 4 bases short, with 10 bases between. The CDR3 is made up of 14 amino acids.

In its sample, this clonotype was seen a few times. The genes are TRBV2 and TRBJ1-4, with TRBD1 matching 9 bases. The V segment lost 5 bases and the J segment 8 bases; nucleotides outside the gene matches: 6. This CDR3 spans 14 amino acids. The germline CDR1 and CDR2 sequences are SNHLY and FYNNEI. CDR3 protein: CASSNRGRAEKLFF. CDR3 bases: TGTGCCAGCAGTAACAGGGGGCGGGCCGAAAAACTGTTTTTT.

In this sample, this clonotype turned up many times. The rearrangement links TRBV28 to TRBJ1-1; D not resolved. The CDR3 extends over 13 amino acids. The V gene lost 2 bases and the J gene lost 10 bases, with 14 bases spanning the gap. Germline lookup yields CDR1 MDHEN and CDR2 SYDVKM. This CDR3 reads CASSLGSPASAFF. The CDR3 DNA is TGTGCCAGCAGTTTAGGCAGCCCCGCGTCAGCTTTCTTT.

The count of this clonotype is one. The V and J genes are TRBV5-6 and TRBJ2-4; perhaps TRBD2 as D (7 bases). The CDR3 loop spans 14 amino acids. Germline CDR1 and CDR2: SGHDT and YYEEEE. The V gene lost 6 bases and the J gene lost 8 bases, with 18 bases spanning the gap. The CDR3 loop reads CASTRWGGLDIQYF. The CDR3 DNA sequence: TGTGCCAGCACCCGTTGGGGGGGCCTTGACATTCAGTACTTC.

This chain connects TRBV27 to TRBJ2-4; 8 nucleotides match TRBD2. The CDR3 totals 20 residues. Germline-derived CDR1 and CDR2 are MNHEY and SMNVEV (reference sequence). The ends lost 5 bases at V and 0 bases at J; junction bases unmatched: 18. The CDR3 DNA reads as TGTGCCAGCAGTCCTCCTGAGGTAGCGGGATTCTTACTAGCCAAAAACATTCAGTACTTC. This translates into CASSPPEVAGFLLAKNIQYF.

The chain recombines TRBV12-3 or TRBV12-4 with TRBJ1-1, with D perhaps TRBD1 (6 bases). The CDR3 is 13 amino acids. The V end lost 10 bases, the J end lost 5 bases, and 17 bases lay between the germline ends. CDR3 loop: CAICWGLWTEAFF. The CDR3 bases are TGTGCCATTTGCTGGGGGCTCTGGACTGAAGCTTTCTTT.

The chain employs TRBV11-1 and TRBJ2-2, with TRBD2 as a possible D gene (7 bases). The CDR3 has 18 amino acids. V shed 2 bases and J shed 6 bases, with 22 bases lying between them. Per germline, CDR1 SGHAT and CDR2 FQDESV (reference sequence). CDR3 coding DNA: TGTGCCAGCAGCTTAAATTCCCGGACTAGGAGGGGGGCCGGGGAGCTGTTTTTT. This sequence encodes CASSLNSRTRRGAGELFF.

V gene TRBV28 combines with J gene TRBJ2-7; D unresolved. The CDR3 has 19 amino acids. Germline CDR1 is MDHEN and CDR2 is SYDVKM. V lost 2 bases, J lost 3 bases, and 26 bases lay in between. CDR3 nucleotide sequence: TGTGCCAGCAGTTTAACCCGGTGGATGACAACCCTTACCCGCTACGAGCAGTACTTC. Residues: CASSLTRWMTTLTRYEQYF.

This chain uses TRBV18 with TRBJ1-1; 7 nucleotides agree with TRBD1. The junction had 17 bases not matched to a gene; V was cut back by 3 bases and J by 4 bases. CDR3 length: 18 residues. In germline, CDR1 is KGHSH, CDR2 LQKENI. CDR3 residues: CASSPRNGQVGMGTEAFF. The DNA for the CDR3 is TGTGCCAGCTCACCGAGGAACGGACAGGTGGGTATGGGCACTGAAGCTTTCTTT. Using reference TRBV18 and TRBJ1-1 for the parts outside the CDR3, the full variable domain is NAGVMQNPRHLVRRRGQEARLRCSPMKGHSHVYWYRQLPEEGLKFMVYLQKENIIDESGMPKERFSAEFPKEGPSILRIQQVVRGDSAAYFCASSPRNGQVGMGTEAFFGQGTRLTVV.

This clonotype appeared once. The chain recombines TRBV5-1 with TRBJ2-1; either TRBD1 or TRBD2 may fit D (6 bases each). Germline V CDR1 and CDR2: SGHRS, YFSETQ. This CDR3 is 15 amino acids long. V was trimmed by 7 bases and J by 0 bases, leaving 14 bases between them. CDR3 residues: CASLPEGGSYNEQFF. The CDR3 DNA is TGCGCCAGCCTTCCCGAGGGGGGCTCCTACAATGAGCAGTTCTTC.